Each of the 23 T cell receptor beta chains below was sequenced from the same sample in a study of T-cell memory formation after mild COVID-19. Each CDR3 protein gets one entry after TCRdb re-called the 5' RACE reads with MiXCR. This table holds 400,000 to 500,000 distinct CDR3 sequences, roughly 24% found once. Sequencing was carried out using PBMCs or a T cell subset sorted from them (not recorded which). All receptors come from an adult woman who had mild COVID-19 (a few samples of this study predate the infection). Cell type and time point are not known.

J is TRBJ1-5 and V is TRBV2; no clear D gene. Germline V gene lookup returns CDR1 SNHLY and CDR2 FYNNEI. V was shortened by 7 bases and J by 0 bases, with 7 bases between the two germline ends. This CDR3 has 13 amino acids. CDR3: CASTDLSNQPQHF. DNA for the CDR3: TGTGCCAGCACAGACCTTAGCAATCAGCCCCAGCATTTT. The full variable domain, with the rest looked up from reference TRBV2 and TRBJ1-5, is EPEVTQTPSHQVTQMGQEVILRCVPISNHLYFYWYRQILGQKVEFLVSFYNNEISEKSEIFDDQFSVERPDGSNFTLKIRSTKLEDSAMYFCASTDLSNQPQHFGDGTRLSIL.

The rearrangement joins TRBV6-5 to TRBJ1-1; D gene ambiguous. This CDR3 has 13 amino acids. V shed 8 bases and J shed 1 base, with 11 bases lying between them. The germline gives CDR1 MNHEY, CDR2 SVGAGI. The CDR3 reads CASFPLPNTEAFF. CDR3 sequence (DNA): TGTGCCAGCTTCCCCCTCCCGAACACTGAAGCTTTCTTT.

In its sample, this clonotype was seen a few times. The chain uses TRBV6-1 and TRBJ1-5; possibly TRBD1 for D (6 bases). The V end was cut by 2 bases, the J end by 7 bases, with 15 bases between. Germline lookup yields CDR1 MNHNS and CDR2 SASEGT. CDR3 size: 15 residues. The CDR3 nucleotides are TGTGCCAGCAGTGAACAAGGGGGGGCGAAGCAGCCCCAGCATTTT. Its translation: CASSEQGGAKQPQHF.

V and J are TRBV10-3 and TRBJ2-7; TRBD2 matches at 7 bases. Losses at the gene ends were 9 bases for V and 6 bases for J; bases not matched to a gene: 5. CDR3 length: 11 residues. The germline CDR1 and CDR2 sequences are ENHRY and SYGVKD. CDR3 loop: CAMGPGGEQYF. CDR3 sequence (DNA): TGTGCCATGGGGCCGGGGGGCGAGCAGTACTTC.

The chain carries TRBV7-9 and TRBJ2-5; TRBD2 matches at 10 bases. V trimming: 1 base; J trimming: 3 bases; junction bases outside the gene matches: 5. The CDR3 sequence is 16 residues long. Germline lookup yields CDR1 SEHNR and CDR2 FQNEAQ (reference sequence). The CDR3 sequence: CASSLVELAGKETQYF. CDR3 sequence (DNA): TGTGCCAGCAGCTTAGTTGAACTAGCGGGGAAAGAGACCCAGTACTTC.

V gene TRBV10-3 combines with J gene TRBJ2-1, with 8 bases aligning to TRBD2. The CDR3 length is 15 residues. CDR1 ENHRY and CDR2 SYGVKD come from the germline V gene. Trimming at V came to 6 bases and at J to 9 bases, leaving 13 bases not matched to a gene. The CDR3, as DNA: TGTGCCATCAGACCCCCGGGACTAGGGTATGGTGAGCAGTTCTTC. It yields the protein CAIRPPGLGYGEQFF.

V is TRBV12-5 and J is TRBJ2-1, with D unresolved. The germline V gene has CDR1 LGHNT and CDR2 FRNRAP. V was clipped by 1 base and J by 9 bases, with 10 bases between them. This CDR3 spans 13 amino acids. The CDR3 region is CASGLALSSEQFF. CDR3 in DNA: TGTGCTAGTGGTTTGGCCCTTTCCAGTGAGCAGTTCTTC. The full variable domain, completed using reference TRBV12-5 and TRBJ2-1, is DARVTQTPRHKVTEMGQEVTMRCQPILGHNTVFWYRQTMMQGLELLAYFRNRAPLDDSGMPKDRFSAEMPDATLATLKIQPSEPRDSAVYFCASGLALSSEQFFGPGTRLTVL.

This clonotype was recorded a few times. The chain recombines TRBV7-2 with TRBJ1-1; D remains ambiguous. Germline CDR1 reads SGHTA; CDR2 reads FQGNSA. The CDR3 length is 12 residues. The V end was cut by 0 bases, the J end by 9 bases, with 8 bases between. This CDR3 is CASSLARHKAFF. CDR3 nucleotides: TGTGCCAGCAGCTTAGCCCGACATAAAGCTTTCTTT.

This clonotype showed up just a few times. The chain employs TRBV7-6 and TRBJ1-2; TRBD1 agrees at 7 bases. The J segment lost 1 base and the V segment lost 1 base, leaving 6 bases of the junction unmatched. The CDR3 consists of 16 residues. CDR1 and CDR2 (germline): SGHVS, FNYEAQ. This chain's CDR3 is CASSLDTGDLNYGYTF. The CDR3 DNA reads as TGTGCCAGCAGCTTAGATACAGGGGACCTTAACTATGGCTACACCTTC.

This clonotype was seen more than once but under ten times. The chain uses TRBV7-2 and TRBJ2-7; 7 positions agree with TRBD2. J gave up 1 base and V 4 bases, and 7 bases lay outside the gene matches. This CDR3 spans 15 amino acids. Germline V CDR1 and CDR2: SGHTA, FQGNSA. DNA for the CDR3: TGTGCCAGCAGCTGGGCTAGCGGAGGTTCCTACGAGCAGTACTTC. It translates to CASSWASGGSYEQYF.

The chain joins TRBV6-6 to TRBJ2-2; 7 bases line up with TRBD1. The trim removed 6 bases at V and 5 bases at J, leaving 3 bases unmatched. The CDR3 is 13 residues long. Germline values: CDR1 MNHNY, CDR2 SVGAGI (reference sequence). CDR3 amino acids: CASRVTGTGELFF. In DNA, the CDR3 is TGTGCCAGCAGGGTGACAGGGACCGGGGAGCTGTTTTTT.

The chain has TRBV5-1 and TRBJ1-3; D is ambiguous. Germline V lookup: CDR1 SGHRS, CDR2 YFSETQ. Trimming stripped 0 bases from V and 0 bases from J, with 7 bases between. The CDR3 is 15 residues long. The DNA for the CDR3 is TGCGCCAGCAGCTTGGGGGCGAGCTCTGGAAACACCATATATTTT. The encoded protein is CASSLGASSGNTIYF.

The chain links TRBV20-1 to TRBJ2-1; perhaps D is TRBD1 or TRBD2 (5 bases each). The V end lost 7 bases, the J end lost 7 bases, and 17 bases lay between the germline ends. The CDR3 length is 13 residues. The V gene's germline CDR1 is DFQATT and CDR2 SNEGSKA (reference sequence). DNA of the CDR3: TGCAGTGTGAGGGGATTTAAGAGGAATGAGCAGTTCTTC. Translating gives CSVRGFKRNEQFF.

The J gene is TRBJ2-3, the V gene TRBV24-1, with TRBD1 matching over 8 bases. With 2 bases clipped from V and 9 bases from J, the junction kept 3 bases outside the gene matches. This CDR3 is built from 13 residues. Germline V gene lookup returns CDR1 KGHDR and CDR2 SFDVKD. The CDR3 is CATSDWGTGTQYF. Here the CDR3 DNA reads TGTGCCACCAGTGATTGGGGGACAGGAACGCAGTATTTT.

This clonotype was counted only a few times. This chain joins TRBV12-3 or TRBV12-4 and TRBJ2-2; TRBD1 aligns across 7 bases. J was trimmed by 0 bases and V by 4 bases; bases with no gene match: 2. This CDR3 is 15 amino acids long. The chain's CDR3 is CASSSGGTNTGELFF. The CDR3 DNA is TGTGCCAGCAGTTCAGGGGGTACGAACACCGGGGAGCTGTTTTTT.

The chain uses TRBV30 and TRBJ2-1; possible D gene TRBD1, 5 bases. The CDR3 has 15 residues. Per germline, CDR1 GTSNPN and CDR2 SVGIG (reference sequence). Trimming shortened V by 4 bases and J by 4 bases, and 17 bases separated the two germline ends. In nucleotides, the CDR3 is TGTGCCTGGAATCACAGACAGTGGTTATACAATGAGCAGTTCTTC. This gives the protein CAWNHRQWLYNEQFF.

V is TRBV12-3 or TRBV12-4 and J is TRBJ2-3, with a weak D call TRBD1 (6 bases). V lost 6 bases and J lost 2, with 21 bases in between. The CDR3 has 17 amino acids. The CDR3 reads CASSYDRTLGPTDTQYF. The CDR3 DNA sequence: TGTGCCAGCAGCTACGACAGGACACTTGGCCCCACAGATACGCAGTATTTT.

CDR3 bases: TGTGCCAGCAGTTTCGCAGGACTGAACACTGAAGCTTTCTTT. It specifies CASSFAGLNTEAFF. The rearrangement links TRBV27 to TRBJ1-1; D call uncertain. The CDR3 sequence is 14 residues long. V lost 3 bases to trimming and J lost 0 bases, with 8 bases between them. Germline CDR1 and CDR2: MNHEY and SMNVEV (reference sequence).

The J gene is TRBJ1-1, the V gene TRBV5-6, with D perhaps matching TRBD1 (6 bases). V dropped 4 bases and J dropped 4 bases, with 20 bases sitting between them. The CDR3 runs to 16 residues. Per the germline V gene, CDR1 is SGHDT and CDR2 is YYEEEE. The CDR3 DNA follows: TGTGCCAGCAGCCCAGGACACCGGCAAGGGGGCACTGAAGCTTTCTTT. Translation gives CASSPGHRQGGTEAFF.

CDR3 nucleotides: TGCGCCAGCAGCCAAGGCCGCGGGAGGGACAATGAGCAGTTCTTC. It codes for CASSQGRGRDNEQFF. V and J are TRBV4-3 and TRBJ2-1; 9 bases line up with TRBD2. V trimming: 1 base; J trimming: 5 bases; junction bases outside the gene matches: 3. This CDR3 region has 15 residues. Per germline, CDR1 LGHNA and CDR2 YSLEER.

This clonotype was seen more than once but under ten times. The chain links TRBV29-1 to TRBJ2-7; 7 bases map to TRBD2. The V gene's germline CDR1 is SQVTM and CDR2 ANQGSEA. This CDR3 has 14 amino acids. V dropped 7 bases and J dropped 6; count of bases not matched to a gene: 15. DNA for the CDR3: TGCAGCGCGGGGGGATCTGGCCCGCATGGCGAGCAGTACTTC. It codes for CSAGGSGPHGEQYF.

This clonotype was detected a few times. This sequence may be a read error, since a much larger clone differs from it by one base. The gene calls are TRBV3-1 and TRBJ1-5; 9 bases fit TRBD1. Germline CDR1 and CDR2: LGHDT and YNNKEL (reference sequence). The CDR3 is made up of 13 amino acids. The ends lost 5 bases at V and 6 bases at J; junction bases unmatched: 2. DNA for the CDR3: TGTGCCAGCAGCTCGGACAGGGGTCAGCCCCAGCATTTT. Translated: CASSSDRGQPQHF.

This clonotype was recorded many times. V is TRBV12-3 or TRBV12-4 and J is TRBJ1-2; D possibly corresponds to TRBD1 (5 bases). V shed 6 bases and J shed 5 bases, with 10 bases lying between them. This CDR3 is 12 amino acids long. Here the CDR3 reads CASRAGGYGYTF. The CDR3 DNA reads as TGTGCCAGCAGAGCCGGGGGGTATGGCTACACCTTC.